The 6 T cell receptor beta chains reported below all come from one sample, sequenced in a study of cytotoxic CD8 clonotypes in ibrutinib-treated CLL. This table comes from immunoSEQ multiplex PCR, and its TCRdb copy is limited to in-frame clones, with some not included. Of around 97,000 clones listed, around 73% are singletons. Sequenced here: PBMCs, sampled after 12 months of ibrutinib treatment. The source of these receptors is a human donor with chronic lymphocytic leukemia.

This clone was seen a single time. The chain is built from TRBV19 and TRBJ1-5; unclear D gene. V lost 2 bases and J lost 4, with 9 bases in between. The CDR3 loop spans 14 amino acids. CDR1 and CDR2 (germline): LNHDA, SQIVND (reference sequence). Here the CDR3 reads CASSISSQNQPQHF. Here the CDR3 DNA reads TGTGCCAGTAGTATAAGCAGCCAGAATCAGCCCCAGCATTTT.

The CDR3 sequence: CASSLSGKRIYNSPLHF. As DNA, the CDR3 is TGTGCCAGCAGTCTCTCTGGGAAGAGGATCTATAATTCACCCCTCCACTTT. V and J are TRBV27 and TRBJ1-6, with D unclear. Germline V gives CDR1 MNHEY, CDR2 SMNVEV (reference sequence). The CDR3 length is 17 residues. Deletions cut 5 bases from V and 3 bases from J, with 17 bases between.

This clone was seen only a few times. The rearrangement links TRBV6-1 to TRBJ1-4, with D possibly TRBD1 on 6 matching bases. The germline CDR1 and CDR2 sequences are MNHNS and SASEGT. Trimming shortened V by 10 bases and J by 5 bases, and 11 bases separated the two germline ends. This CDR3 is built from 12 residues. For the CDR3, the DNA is TGTGCCACCTTTCAGGGGAATGAAAAACTGTTTTTT. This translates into CATFQGNEKLFF.

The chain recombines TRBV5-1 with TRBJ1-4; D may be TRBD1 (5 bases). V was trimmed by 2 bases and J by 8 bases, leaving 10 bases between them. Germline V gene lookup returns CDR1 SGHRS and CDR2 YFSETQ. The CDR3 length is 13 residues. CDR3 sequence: CASSFSEGEKLFF. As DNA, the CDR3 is TGCGCCAGCAGCTTCTCAGAGGGGGAAAAACTGTTTTTT.

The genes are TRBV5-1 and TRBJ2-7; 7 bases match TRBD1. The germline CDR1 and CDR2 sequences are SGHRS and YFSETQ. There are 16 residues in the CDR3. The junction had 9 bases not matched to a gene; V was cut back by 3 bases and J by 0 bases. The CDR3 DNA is TGCGCCAGCAGCTACACAGGGGCTCCCACCTCCTACGAGCAGTACTTC. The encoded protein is CASSYTGAPTSYEQYF. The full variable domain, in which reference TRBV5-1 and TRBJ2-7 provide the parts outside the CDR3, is KAGVTQTPRYLIKTRGQQVTLSCSPISGHRSVSWYQQTPGQGLQFLFEYFSETQRNKGNFPGRFSGRQFSNSRSEMNVSTLELGDSALYLCASSYTGAPTSYEQYFGPGTRLTVT.

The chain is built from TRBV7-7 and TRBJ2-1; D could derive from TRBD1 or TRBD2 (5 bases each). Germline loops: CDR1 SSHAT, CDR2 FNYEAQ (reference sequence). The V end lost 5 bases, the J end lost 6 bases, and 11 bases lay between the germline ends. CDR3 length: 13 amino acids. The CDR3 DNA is TGTGCCAGCAGCCTTTCAGGGACCAATGAGCAGTTCTTC. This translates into CASSLSGTNEQFF.